This TCR beta chain was recorded in a study of response to subunit inactivated influenza vaccine. General study results and limits: Seasonal influenza vaccination, on each occasion, was suggested by the authors to recruit few new T cells.

This clonotype was seen more than once but under ten times. The target antigen is unknown. The length of the CDR3 is 15 residues. Germline loops: CDR1 MNHEY, CDR2 SVGEGT. Deletions cut 6 bases from V and 0 bases from J, with 12 bases between. From the RT-PCR reads, TCRdb called clonotypes with MiXCR, one entry per CDR3 protein. The sample holds 610,000 or so distinct CDR3 sequences, approximately 15% seen once. This receptor was taken from a man aged 50-60 years who received an inactivated influenza vaccine. This chain joins TRBV6-2 or TRBV6-3 and TRBJ1-5; no clear D. The starting material was PBMCs from blood, obtained about 12 days after vaccination. CDR3 in DNA: TGTGCCAGCAGCCTCCGCCGAGATAGCAATCAGCCCCAGCATTTT. This sequence encodes CASSLRRDSNQPQHF.